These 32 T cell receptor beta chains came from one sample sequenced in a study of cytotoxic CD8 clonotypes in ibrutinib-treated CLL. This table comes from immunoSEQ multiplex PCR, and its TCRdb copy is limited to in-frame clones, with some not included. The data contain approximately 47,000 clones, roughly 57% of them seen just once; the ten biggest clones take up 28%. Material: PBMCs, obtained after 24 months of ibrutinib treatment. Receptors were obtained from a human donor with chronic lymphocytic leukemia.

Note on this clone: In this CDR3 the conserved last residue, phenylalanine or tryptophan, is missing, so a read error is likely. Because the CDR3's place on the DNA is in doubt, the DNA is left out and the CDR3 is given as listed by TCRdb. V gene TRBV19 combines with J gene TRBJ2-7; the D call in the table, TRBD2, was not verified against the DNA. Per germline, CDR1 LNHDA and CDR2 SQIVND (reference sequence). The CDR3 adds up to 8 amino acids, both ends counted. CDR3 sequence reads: CASSINEK.

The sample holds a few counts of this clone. The CDR3 here is CASSMTGSYEQYF. DNA of the CDR3: TGCGCCAGCAGCATGACAGGCTCCTACGAGCAGTACTTC. The chain employs TRBV5-1 and TRBJ2-7; weak D call: TRBD1 (6 bases). Trimming stripped 4 bases from V and 0 bases from J, with 8 bases between. The CDR3 has 13 residues. Per the germline V gene, CDR1 is SGHRS and CDR2 is YFSETQ.

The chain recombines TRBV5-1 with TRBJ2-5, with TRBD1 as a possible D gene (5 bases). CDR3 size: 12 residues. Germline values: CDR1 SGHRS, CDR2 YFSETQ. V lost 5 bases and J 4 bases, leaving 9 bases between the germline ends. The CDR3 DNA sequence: TGCGCCAGCAGACATAGGGGAGAGACCCAGTACTTC. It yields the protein CASRHRGETQYF.

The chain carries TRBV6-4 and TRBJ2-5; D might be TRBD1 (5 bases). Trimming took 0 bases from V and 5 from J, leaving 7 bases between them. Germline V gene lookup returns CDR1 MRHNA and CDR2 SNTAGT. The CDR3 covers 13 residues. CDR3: CASSDSPGETQYF. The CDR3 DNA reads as TGTGCCAGCAGTGACTCTCCAGGGGAGACCCAGTACTTC.

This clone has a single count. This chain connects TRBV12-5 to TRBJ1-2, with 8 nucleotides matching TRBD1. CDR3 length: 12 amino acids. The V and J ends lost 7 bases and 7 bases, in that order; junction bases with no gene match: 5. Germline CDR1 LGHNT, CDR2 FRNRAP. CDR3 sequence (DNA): TGTGCTAGTGCCCAGGACAGGGTTGGCTACACCTTC. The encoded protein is CASAQDRVGYTF.

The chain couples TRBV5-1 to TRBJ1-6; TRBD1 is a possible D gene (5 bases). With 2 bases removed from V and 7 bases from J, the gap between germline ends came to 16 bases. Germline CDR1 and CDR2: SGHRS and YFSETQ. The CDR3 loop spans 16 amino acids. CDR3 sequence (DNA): TGCGCCAGCAGCTTCCAACAGGTAGCGACCAATTCACCCCTCCACTTT. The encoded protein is CASSFQQVATNSPLHF.

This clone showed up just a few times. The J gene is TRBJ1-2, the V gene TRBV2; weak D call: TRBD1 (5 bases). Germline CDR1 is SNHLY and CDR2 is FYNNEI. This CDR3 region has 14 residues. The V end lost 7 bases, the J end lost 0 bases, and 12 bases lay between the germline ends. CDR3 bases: TGTGCCAGCACTGGGACGGATCCTAACTATGGCTACACCTTC. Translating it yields CASTGTDPNYGYTF.

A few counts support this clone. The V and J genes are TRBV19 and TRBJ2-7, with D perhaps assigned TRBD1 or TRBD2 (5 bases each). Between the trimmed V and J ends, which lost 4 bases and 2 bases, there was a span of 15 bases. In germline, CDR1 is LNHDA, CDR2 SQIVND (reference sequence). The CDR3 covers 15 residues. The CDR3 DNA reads TGTGCCAGTAGTACCAAGGGAGCAGGGCCCTACGAGCAGTACTTC. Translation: CASSTKGAGPYEQYF.

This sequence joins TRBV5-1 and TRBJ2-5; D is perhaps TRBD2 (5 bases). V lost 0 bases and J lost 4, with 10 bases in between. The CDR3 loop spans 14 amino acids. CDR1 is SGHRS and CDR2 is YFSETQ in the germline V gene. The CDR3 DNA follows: TGCGCCAGCAGCTTGGGAGGGAATGGAGAGACCCAGTACTTC. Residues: CASSLGGNGETQYF.

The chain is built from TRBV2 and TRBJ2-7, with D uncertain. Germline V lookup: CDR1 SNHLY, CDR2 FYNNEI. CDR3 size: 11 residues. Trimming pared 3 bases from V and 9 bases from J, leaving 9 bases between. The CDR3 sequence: CASSDFLGQYF. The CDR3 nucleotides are TGTGCCAGCAGTGACTTCTTGGGGCAGTACTTC.

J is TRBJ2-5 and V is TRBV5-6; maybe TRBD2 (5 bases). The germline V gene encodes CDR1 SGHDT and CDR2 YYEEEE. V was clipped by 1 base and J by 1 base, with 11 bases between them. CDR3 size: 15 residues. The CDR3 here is CASSLWAGVQETQYF. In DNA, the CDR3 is TGTGCCAGCAGCTTGTGGGCGGGCGTCCAAGAGACCCAGTACTTC.

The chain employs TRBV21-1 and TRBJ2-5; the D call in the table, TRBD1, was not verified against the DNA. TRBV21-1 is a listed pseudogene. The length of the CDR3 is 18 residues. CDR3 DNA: TGTGCCAGCAGCAAACCTGGGGGTGGCAGGGGGTACCAAGAGACCCAGTACTTC. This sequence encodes CASSKPGGGRGYQETQYF.

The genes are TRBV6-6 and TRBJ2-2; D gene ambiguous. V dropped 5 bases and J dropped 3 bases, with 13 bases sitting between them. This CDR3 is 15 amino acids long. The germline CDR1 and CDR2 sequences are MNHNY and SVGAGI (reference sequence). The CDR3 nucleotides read TGTGCCAGCAGTCAACTCTCCGGAGACACCGGGGAGCTGTTTTTT. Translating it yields CASSQLSGDTGELFF.

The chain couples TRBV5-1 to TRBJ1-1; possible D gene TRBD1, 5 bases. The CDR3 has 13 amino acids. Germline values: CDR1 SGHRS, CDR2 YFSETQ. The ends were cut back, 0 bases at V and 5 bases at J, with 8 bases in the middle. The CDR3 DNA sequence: TGCGCCAGCAGCTTGGCCGGGACTACTGAAGCTTTCTTT. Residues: CASSLAGTTEAFF.

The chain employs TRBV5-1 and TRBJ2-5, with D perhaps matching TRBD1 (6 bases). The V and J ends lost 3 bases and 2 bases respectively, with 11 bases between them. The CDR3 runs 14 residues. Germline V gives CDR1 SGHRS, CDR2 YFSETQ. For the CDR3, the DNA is TGCGCCAGCAGCTGGCGACAGGAGCAAGAGACCCAGTACTTC. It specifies CASSWRQEQETQYF.

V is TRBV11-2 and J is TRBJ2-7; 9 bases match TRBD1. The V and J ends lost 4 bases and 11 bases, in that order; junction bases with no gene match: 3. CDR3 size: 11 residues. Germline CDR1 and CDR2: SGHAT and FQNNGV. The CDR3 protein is CASSSRDREYF. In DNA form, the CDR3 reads TGTGCCAGCAGCTCCCGGGACAGGGAGTACTTC.

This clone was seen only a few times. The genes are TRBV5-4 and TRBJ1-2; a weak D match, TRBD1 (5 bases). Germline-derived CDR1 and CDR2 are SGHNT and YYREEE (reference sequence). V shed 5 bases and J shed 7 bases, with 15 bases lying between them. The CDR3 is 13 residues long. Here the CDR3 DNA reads TGTGCCAGCAGTTTTGCGGGGGGTGGTGGCTACACCTTC. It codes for CASSFAGGGGYTF.

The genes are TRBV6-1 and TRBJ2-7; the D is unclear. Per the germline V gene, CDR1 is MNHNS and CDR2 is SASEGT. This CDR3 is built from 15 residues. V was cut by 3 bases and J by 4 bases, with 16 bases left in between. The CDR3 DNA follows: TGTGCCAGCAGTGAGGGTCACCGGGTACAGTACGAGCAGTACTTC. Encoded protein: CASSEGHRVQYEQYF.

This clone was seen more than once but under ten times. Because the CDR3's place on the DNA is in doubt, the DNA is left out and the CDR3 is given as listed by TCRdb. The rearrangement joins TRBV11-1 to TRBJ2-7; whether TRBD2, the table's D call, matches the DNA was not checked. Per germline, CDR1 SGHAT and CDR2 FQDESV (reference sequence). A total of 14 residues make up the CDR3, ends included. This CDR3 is CASSFGPGIYEQYF.

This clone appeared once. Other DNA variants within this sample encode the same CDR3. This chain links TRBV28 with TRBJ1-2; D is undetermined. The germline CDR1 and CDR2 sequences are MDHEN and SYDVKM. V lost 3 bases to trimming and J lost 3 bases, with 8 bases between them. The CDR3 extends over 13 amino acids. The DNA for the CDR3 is TGTGCCAGCAGTTTTGGAAGGGACTATGGCTACACCTTC. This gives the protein CASSFGRDYGYTF.

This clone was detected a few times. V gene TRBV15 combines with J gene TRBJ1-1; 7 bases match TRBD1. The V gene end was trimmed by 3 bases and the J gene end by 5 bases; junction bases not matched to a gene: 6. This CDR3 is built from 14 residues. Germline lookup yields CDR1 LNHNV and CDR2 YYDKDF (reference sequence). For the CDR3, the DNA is TGTGCCACCAGCAGCAAGGGGGCGCGGACTGAAGCTTTCTTT. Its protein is CATSSKGARTEAFF.

The CDR3 spells CASSDGVEDYGYTF. The DNA for the CDR3 is TGTGCCAGCAGTGACGGGGTGGAAGACTATGGCTACACCTTC. The chain links TRBV2 to TRBJ1-2; D remains unclear. Germline V lookup: CDR1 SNHLY, CDR2 FYNNEI. V lost 3 bases and J 3 bases, leaving 11 bases between the germline ends. CDR3 size: 14 residues.

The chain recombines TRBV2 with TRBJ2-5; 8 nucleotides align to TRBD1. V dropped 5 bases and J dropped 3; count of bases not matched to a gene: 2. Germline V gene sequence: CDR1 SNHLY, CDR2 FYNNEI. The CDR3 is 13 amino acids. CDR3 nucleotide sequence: TGTGCCAGCAGTCAGGACAGGGAAGAGACCCAGTACTTC. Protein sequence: CASSQDREETQYF.

The CDR3 sequence is CATSREQGYYEQYF. Here the CDR3 DNA reads TGTGCCACCAGCAGGGAACAGGGGTACTACGAGCAGTACTTC. The V and J genes are TRBV15 and TRBJ2-7; the match to TRBD1 covers 7 bases. Germline loops: CDR1 LNHNV, CDR2 YYDKDF (reference sequence). V gave up 3 bases and J gave up 3 bases; unmatched junction bases: 5. The CDR3 length is 14 residues.

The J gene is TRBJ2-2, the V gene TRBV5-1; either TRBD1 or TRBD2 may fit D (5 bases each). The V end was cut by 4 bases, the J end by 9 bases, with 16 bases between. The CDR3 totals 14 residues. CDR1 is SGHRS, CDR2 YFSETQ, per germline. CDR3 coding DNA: TGCGCCAGCAGCCCCGGACTGGGGCGAAGGGAGCTGTTTTTT. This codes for CASSPGLGRRELFF.

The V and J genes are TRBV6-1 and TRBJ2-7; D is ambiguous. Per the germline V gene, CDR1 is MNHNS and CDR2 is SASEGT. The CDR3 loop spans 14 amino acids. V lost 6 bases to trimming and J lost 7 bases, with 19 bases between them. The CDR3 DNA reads TGTGCCAGCAGCCCGGTTGGCCTGTCGCAAGAGCAGTACTTC. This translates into CASSPVGLSQEQYF.

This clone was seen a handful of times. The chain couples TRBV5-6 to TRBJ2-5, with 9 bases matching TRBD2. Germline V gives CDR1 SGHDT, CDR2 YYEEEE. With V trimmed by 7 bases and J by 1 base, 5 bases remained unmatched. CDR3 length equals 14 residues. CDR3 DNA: TGTGCCAGCGACGGCGGGGGGGGCCAAGAGACCCAGTACTTC. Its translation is CASDGGGGQETQYF.

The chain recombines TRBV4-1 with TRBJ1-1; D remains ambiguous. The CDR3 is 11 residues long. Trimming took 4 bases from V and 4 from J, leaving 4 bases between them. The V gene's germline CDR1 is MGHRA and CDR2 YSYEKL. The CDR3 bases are TGCGCCAGCAGCCGATTCACTGAAGCTTTCTTT. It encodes CASSRFTEAFF.

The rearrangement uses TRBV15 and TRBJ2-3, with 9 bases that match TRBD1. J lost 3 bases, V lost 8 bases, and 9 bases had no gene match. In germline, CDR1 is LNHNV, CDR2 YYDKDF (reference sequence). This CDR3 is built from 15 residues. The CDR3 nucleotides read TGTGCCACCGCCGCGGGACAGGGTAGGACAGATACGCAGTATTTT. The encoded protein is CATAAGQGRTDTQYF.

CDR3 region: CASTRQGVNSPLHF. CDR3 in DNA: TGTGCCAGCACTAGACAGGGGGTTAATTCACCCCTCCACTTT. V is TRBV2 and J is TRBJ1-6; TRBD1 matches at 9 bases. The germline gives CDR1 SNHLY, CDR2 FYNNEI. The length of the CDR3 is 14 residues. V lost 7 bases to trimming and J lost 6 bases; unmatched junction nucleotides: 4.

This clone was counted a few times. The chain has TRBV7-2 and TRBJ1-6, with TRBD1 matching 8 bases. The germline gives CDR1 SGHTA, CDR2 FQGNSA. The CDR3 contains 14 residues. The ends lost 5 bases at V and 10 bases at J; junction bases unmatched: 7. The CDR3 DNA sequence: TGTGCCAGCAGCCGGGACAGGACTCCCTCACCCCTCCACTTT. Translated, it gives CASSRDRTPSPLHF.

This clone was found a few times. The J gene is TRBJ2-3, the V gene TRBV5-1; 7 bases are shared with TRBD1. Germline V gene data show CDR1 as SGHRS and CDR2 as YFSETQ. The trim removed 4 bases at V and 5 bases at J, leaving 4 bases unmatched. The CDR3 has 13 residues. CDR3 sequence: CASSPQGVDTQYF. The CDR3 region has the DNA TGCGCCAGCAGCCCCCAGGGGGTAGATACGCAGTATTTT.